Each of the 7 T cell receptor beta chains below was sequenced from the same sample in a study of cytomegalovirus exposure and HLA in healthy donors. The PCR made use of 60 Vbeta and 13 Jbeta primers. Clones were read by immunoSEQ multiplex PCR, and TCRdb kept only the in-frame ones, dropping some. Of under 150,000 clones listed, about 85% are singletons. Sequencing was performed on PBMCs. Receptors were obtained from a female donor in good health and CMV-seronegative.

The chain employs TRBV7-2 and TRBJ1-1; D call uncertain. The CDR3 has 16 residues. Germline V gives CDR1 SGHTA, CDR2 FQGNSA. Trimming stripped 0 bases from V and 0 bases from J, with 11 bases between. CDR3 in amino acids: CASSLAPTYMNTEAFF. The CDR3 DNA sequence: TGTGCCAGCAGCTTAGCGCCCACATACATGAACACTGAAGCTTTCTTT.

Points on this clone: This CDR3 is also generated by other DNA sequences in the sample. For the CDR3, the DNA is TGTGCCAGCAGCGTTCAGGGTGCTAATGAAAAACTGTTTTTT. Encoded protein: CASSVQGANEKLFF. This rearrangement joins TRBV9 to TRBJ1-4; D is possibly TRBD1 (5 bases). The CDR3 covers 14 residues. V was trimmed by 2 bases and J by 3 bases, leaving 8 bases between them. Germline V gene sequence: CDR1 SGDLS, CDR2 YYNGEE.

The chain has TRBV7-2 and TRBJ1-1, with a tentative D call TRBD1 (5 bases). The CDR3 runs 12 residues. V was trimmed by 4 bases and J by 4 bases, leaving 7 bases between them. Germline V gives CDR1 SGHTA, CDR2 FQGNSA. The CDR3 DNA sequence: TGTGCCAGCAGCTCGCAGGGCACTGAAGCTTTCTTT. Amino acid sequence: CASSSQGTEAFF.

The CDR3 DNA reads TGTGCCAGCAGCTTCGGGACAGGGGGCTCTGGAAACACCATATATTTT. As protein: CASSFGTGGSGNTIYF. This chain uses TRBV7-9 with TRBJ1-3, with TRBD1 matching 11 bases. The CDR3 has 16 residues. Losses at the gene ends were 3 bases for V and 0 bases for J; bases not matched to a gene: 1. Germline V gene data show CDR1 as SEHNR and CDR2 as FQNEAQ (reference sequence).

The chain uses TRBV30 and TRBJ2-3, with 7 bases that match TRBD2. The V segment lost 3 bases and the J segment 1 base; nucleotides outside the gene matches: 1. Germline V gives CDR1 GTSNPN, CDR2 SVGIG (reference sequence). This CDR3 spans 13 amino acids. The CDR3 region is CAWRGRGTDTQYF. CDR3 nucleotides: TGTGCCTGGAGGGGGAGGGGCACAGATACGCAGTATTTT.

This chain uses TRBV6-5 with TRBJ2-5, with 9 bases that match TRBD2. This CDR3 spans 14 amino acids. Germline values: CDR1 MNHEY, CDR2 SVGAGI. Trimming removed 7 bases from V and 6 bases from J; junction bases left unmatched: 9. This chain's CDR3 is CASKREALIKTQYF. As DNA, the CDR3 is TGTGCCAGCAAGCGGGAGGCCCTGATTAAGACCCAGTACTTC.

Here the CDR3 DNA reads TGTGCCAGCAGTTTGGTAGAAAAGAACACTGAAGCTTTCTTT. Its protein is CASSLVEKNTEAFF. The chain carries TRBV6-5 and TRBJ1-1; D not resolved. The CDR3 extends over 14 amino acids. V was shortened by 4 bases and J by 1 base, with 10 bases between the two germline ends. From germline, CDR1 is MNHEY and CDR2 SVGAGI.